This passage covers 29 T cell receptor beta chains from one sample sequenced in a study of T cell responses to AZD1222 COVID-19 vaccine. Data came from immunoSEQ multiplex PCR; TCRdb stores just in-frame clones and leaves some out. The sample contains 200,000 to 250,000 clones, approximately 94% of which appear only once. Here the sequenced sample was peripheral blood, taken on day 0 of MenACWY control vaccination. The receptors stem from an adult in good health.

The chain recombines TRBV16 with TRBJ1-1; D is unresolved. V was shortened by 0 bases and J by 7 bases, with 6 bases between the two germline ends. The CDR3 runs 12 residues. Germline CDR1 and CDR2: KGHSY and FQNENV. The DNA of the CDR3 is TGTGCCAGCAGCCAATCGGACTTTGAAGCTTTCTTT. It codes for CASSQSDFEAFF.

Worth noting for this clone: Other DNA sequences from this sample encode an identical CDR3 as well. The chain employs TRBV5-1 and TRBJ1-1; 7 bases align to TRBD1. In germline, CDR1 is SGHRS, CDR2 YFSETQ. There are 14 residues in the CDR3. V gave up 0 bases and J gave up 5 bases; unmatched junction bases: 4. The CDR3 nucleotides are TGCGCCAGCAGCTTGGGACAGGGAGGGACTGAAGCTTTCTTT. It translates to CASSLGQGGTEAFF.

This clone was seen a single time. The chain joins TRBV30 to TRBJ2-7; 8 nucleotides agree with TRBD1. Germline V gene data show CDR1 as GTSNPN and CDR2 as SVGIG (reference sequence). The CDR3 sequence is 14 residues long. V gave up 1 base and J gave up 11 bases; unmatched junction bases: 13. The DNA for the CDR3 is TGTGCCTGGAGTGGTGGGACAGGCTGGAGGGAGGAGTACTTC. Translation: CAWSGGTGWREEYF.

V is TRBV18 and J is TRBJ1-3; D uncertain. The CDR3 runs 16 residues. Trimming shortened V by 3 bases and J by 0 bases, and 12 bases separated the two germline ends. Germline CDR1 is KGHSH and CDR2 is LQKENI. CDR3 coding DNA: TGTGCCAGCTCACCCCTAAGGCCAGACTCTGGAAACACCATATATTTT. This translates into CASSPLRPDSGNTIYF.

The chain carries TRBV30 and TRBJ1-5; possibly TRBD1 for D (5 bases). The germline V and J ends were trimmed by 1 base and 1 base, with 8 bases remaining between them. The germline CDR1 and CDR2 sequences are GTSNPN and SVGIG (reference sequence). This CDR3 comprises 14 residues. The CDR3 sequence: CAWSGGLSNQPQHF. CDR3 coding DNA: TGTGCCTGGAGTGGGGGCCTAAGCAATCAGCCCCAGCATTTT.

V usage is TRBV19 and J usage is TRBJ2-6; D unresolved. CDR1 and CDR2 from the germline V gene are LNHDA and SQIVND (reference sequence). This CDR3 has 15 residues. V was trimmed by 6 bases and J by 1 base, leaving 10 bases between them. The CDR3 region is CASSVMASGANVLTF. In nucleotides, the CDR3 is TGTGCCAGTAGCGTTATGGCTTCTGGGGCCAACGTCCTGACTTTC.

V and J are TRBV6-5 and TRBJ1-5; D remains unclear. Germline values: CDR1 MNHEY, CDR2 SVGAGI. The CDR3 has 13 residues. V was pared by 8 bases and J by 4 bases, with 12 bases between. CDR3 nucleotides: TGTGCCAGCGGAACTGGGAGGAATCAGCCCCAGCATTTT. Amino acid sequence: CASGTGRNQPQHF.

This sequence joins TRBV4-1 and TRBJ2-7; D perhaps matches TRBD1 (7 bases). V was clipped by 3 bases and J by 3 bases, with 12 bases between them. The CDR3 extends over 14 amino acids. Germline V lookup: CDR1 MGHRA, CDR2 YSYEKL. Here the CDR3 DNA reads TGCGCCAGCAGCCAGCGGGACAGAGGCTACGAGCAGTACTTC. Amino acids: CASSQRDRGYEQYF.

In its sample, this clone was seen once. J is TRBJ1-2 and V is TRBV30; unclear D gene. Trimming took 2 bases from V and 8 from J, leaving 12 bases between them. Germline values: CDR1 GTSNPN, CDR2 SVGIG (reference sequence). The CDR3 length is 12 residues. The CDR3 DNA reads as TGTGCCTGGAGTTCGACGGTGTGGGGCTACACCTTC. Translating gives CAWSSTVWGYTF.

The chain employs TRBV19 and TRBJ1-2; D remains unclear. CDR3 length equals 14 residues. The V and J ends lost 4 bases and 4 bases respectively, with 13 bases between them. From germline, CDR1 is LNHDA and CDR2 SQIVND (reference sequence). The CDR3 region has the DNA TGTGCCAGTAGTACGGGCAGGACCCCCTATGGCTACACCTTC. Its protein is CASSTGRTPYGYTF.

The chain joins TRBV11-2 to TRBJ1-2; D is perhaps TRBD1 (5 bases). Trimming removed 5 bases from V and 1 base from J, with 20 bases in between. Per germline, CDR1 SGHAT and CDR2 FQNNGV. The CDR3 is 17 residues long. The CDR3 bases are TGTGCCAGCAGCCCGCAGGACTTAGGGGCCTTTAACTATGGCTACACCTTC. It encodes CASSPQDLGAFNYGYTF.

This clone was observed a single time. The gene calls are TRBV3-1 (or the pseudogene TRBV3-2) and TRBJ2-2; TRBD1 agrees at 8 bases. The CDR3 is made up of 16 amino acids. V shed 1 base, J shed 5 bases, and the junction held 6 bases outside the gene matches. Germline V gene lookup returns CDR1 LGHDT and CDR2 YNNKEL (reference sequence). The CDR3 coding sequence is TGTGCCAGCAGCCAAGTCGGACAGGGTAGGACCGGGGAGCTGTTTTTT. Amino acid sequence: CASSQVGQGRTGELFF.

The J gene is TRBJ1-5, the V gene TRBV5-5, with a weak D call TRBD1 (5 bases). Trimming removed 0 bases from V and 6 bases from J, with 13 bases in between. The CDR3 covers 15 residues. Germline V gene data show CDR1 as SGHKS and CDR2 as YYEKEE (reference sequence). The CDR3 sequence is CASSLGVTGGQPQHF. CDR3 DNA: TGTGCCAGCAGCTTGGGGGTAACAGGCGGTCAGCCCCAGCATTTT.

J is TRBJ1-1 and V is TRBV5-1; 8 positions agree with TRBD1. This CDR3 comprises 14 residues. J was trimmed by 0 bases and V by 7 bases; bases with no gene match: 5. Germline loops: CDR1 SGHRS, CDR2 YFSETQ. This CDR3 is CASGRTGMNTEAFF. The DNA of the CDR3 is TGCGCCAGCGGAAGGACAGGGATGAACACTGAAGCTTTCTTT.

This clone was recorded only once. V and J are TRBV28 and TRBJ1-3; D uncertain. The CDR3 totals 12 residues. In germline, CDR1 is MDHEN, CDR2 SYDVKM. Trimming took 6 bases from V and 6 from J, leaving 9 bases between them. In nucleotides, the CDR3 is TGTGCCAGCAGCCTTCAAGCAAACACCATATATTTT. Residues: CASSLQANTIYF.

The rearrangement uses TRBV2 and TRBJ2-2; no firm D call. CDR1 SNHLY and CDR2 FYNNEI come from the germline V gene. CDR3 length equals 13 residues. V was trimmed by 0 bases and J by 8 bases, leaving 7 bases between them. In DNA form, the CDR3 reads TGTGCCAGCAGTGAAGCACGCGGAGGGGAGCTGTTTTTT. This sequence encodes CASSEARGGELFF. Looking up the rest from reference TRBV2 and TRBJ2-2 gives the full variable domain: EPEVTQTPSHQVTQMGQEVILRCVPISNHLYFYWYRQILGQKVEFLVSFYNNEISEKSEIFDDQFSVERPDGSNFTLKIRSTKLEDSAMYFCASSEARGGELFFGEGSRLTVL.

V usage is TRBV2 and J usage is TRBJ2-2, with D tentatively TRBD1 or TRBD2 (5 bases each). V was shortened by 6 bases and J by 1 base, with 9 bases between the two germline ends. Germline assignment: CDR1 SNHLY and CDR2 FYNNEI. The CDR3 covers 14 residues. The CDR3 DNA follows: TGTGCCAGCAGAGGGGACCGGAACACCGGGGAGCTGTTTTTT. Translated, it gives CASRGDRNTGELFF.

The chain has TRBV6-5 and TRBJ1-2, with D possibly matching TRBD1 (5 bases). The CDR3 has 15 amino acids. V was trimmed by 4 bases and J by 4 bases, leaving 16 bases between them. Germline V CDR1 and CDR2: MNHEY, SVGAGI. The CDR3 DNA is TGTGCCAGCAGTTCAGCAGGGACCTTGAGCTATGGCTACACCTTC. This translates into CASSSAGTLSYGYTF.

Details on this clone: At the DNA level, this CDR3 is encoded by other sequences in the same sample as well. The V gene is TRBV6-6, the J gene TRBJ2-4; the D gene is possibly TRBD1 (6 bases). Germline V lookup: CDR1 MNHNY, CDR2 SVGAGI (reference sequence). With 6 bases removed from V and 1 base from J, the gap between germline ends came to 13 bases. The CDR3 is 15 amino acids. The DNA for the CDR3 is TGTGCCAGCAGGCCCACAGGGATTGCCAAAAACATTCAGTACTTC. This encodes CASRPTGIAKNIQYF.

This clone was detected only once. V usage is TRBV30 and J usage is TRBJ1-2; TRBD1 aligns across 10 bases. After removal of 4 bases from V and 4 bases from J, the junction contained 9 bases not matched to a gene. The CDR3 covers 15 residues. Germline-derived CDR1 and CDR2 are GTSNPN and SVGIG (reference sequence). The CDR3 sequence is CAWNDRGRDGYGYTF. The DNA of the CDR3 is TGTGCCTGGAATGACAGGGGGCGCGATGGCTATGGCTACACCTTC. The full variable domain, in which reference TRBV30 and TRBJ1-2 provide the parts outside the CDR3, is SQTIHQWPATLVQPVGSPLSLECTVEGTSNPNLYWYRQAAGRGLQLLFYSVGIGQISSEVPQNLSASRPQDRQFILSSKKLLLSDSGFYLCAWNDRGRDGYGYTFGSGTRLTVV.

This chain links TRBV5-1 with TRBJ1-3; D remains unclear. Per the germline V gene, CDR1 is SGHRS and CDR2 is YFSETQ. This CDR3 region has 15 residues. Between the trimmed V and J ends, which lost 4 bases and 3 bases, there was a span of 14 bases. CDR3 coding DNA: TGCGCCAGCAGCCCGGGGTCCACGGGTGGAAACACCATATATTTT. It translates to CASSPGSTGGNTIYF.

This CDR3 is CASSLAGLEQYF. The CDR3 nucleotides are TGTGCCAGCAGCTTAGCGGGGCTCGAGCAGTACTTC. The chain has TRBV7-8 and TRBJ2-7, with D possibly TRBD1 on 5 matching bases. V was pared by 0 bases and J by 6 bases, with 6 bases between. Germline V lookup: CDR1 SGHVS, CDR2 FQNEAQ. CDR3 size: 12 residues. Using reference TRBV7-8 and TRBJ2-7 for the parts outside the CDR3, the full variable domain is GAGVSQSPRYKVAKRGQDVALRCDPISGHVSLFWYQQALGQGPEFLTYFQNEAQLDKSGLPSDRFFAERPEGSVSTLKIQRTQQEDSAVYLCASSLAGLEQYFGPGTRLTVT.

The J gene is TRBJ1-2, the V gene TRBV7-9; no clear D gene. The CDR3 consists of 13 residues. Trimming stripped 1 base from V and 6 bases from J, with 9 bases between. CDR1 SEHNR and CDR2 FQNEAQ come from the germline V gene (reference sequence). The CDR3 region is CASSLDSWDGYTF. CDR3 DNA sequence: TGTGCCAGCAGCTTAGATTCATGGGATGGCTACACCTTC.

V is TRBV6-2 or TRBV6-3 and J is TRBJ1-1, with 8 bases lining up with TRBD1. This CDR3 has 16 residues. Germline loops: CDR1 MNHEY, CDR2 SVGEGT. J lost 5 bases, V lost 2 bases, and 10 bases had no gene match. CDR3 protein: CASSYVRGTGDTEAFF. Here the CDR3 DNA reads TGTGCCAGCAGTTACGTTCGAGGGACAGGAGATACTGAAGCTTTCTTT.

This clone came up once. The V and J genes are TRBV27 and TRBJ1-1; D uncertain. Per germline, CDR1 MNHEY and CDR2 SMNVEV (reference sequence). The CDR3 loop spans 14 amino acids. The germline V and J ends were trimmed by 0 bases and 3 bases, with 8 bases remaining between them. The CDR3 sequence is CASSLSITDTEAFF. DNA of the CDR3: TGTGCCAGCAGTTTATCGATAACTGACACTGAAGCTTTCTTT.

The genes are TRBV27 and TRBJ2-1; tentatively, D is TRBD2 (6 bases). The CDR3 spans 14 residues. CDR1 is MNHEY, CDR2 SMNVEV, per germline (reference sequence). Trimming removed 8 bases at V and 7 bases at J, with 18 bases between. CDR3 coding DNA: TGTGCCAGCGGGCCCCGGAGGGCAGGGAATGAGCAGTTCTTC. It encodes CASGPRRAGNEQFF.

This rearrangement joins TRBV29-1 to TRBJ1-1, with D possibly matching TRBD1 (5 bases). Germline-derived CDR1 and CDR2 are SQVTM and ANQGSEA. CDR3 length equals 14 residues. Trimming removed 4 bases from V and 0 bases from J, with 12 bases in between. The CDR3 DNA follows: TGCAGCGTTGTGGGGGTGGGCGTGAACACTGAAGCTTTCTTT. It encodes CSVVGVGVNTEAFF.

The CDR3 here is CASSLKLAGGPETQYF. CDR3 DNA sequence: TGTGCCAGCAGCTTAAAGCTAGCGGGGGGGCCGGAGACCCAGTACTTC. V and J are TRBV7-7 and TRBJ2-5; 12 nucleotides agree with TRBD2. Germline CDR1 SSHAT, CDR2 FNYEAQ (reference sequence). J was trimmed by 5 bases and V by 2 bases; bases with no gene match: 6. The CDR3 loop spans 16 amino acids.

The gene calls are TRBV6-6 and TRBJ1-4; 7 positions match TRBD1. The germline CDR1 and CDR2 sequences are MNHNY and SVGAGI (reference sequence). CDR3 length: 16 amino acids. The V gene end was trimmed by 7 bases and the J gene end by 0 bases; junction bases not matched to a gene: 8. The chain's CDR3 is CASKDRTDSTNEKLFF. CDR3 bases: TGTGCCAGCAAGGACAGGACCGACTCAACTAATGAAAAACTGTTTTTT.